A selection of T cell receptor beta chains follows, all from one sample in a study of post-analysis software for immune sequencing data. A single record per CDR3 protein comes from TCRdb applying MiXCR to the PCR reads. Of 350,000 to 450,000 distinct CDR3 sequences in the sample, roughly 36% were seen once. The sequenced material came from blood. The receptors originated from a girl aged 10 to 17 with multiple sclerosis. Both conserved end residues are trimmed from each CDR3.

J: .; V: TRBV29-1; CDR3: SVRTGGESGEQY
J: TRBJ1-1; V: TRBV6-1; CDR3: ASSEGAHTEAF
J: TRBJ1-6; V: TRBV7-2; CDR3: ASSLATQGPLH
J: TRBJ2-7; V: TRBV12-3/TRBV12-4; CDR3: ARRSQGGEQY
J: TRBJ2-1; V: TRBV5-4; CDR3: ASSFGSDEQF
J: TRBJ2-1; V: TRBV29-1; CDR3: SVEGGRLSYNGQF
J: TRBJ1-6; V: TRBV20-1; CDR3: SAREQVGTVSPLH
J: TRBJ1-4; V: TRBV15; CDR3: ATSRNHNEKLF
J: TRBJ1-1; V: TRBV20-1; CDR3: SARTDRFNTEAF
J: TRBJ2-4; V: TRBV12-3/TRBV12-4; CDR3: ASTPGRNIQY
J: TRBJ2-7; V: TRBV27; CDR3: ASSPLGTGLSYEQY
J: TRBJ2-5; V: TRBV5-1; CDR3: ASSLGTDGEETQY
J: TRBJ1-5; V: TRBV4-1; CDR3: ASMGQGGPQH
J: TRBJ2-7; V: TRBV29-1; CDR3: SVVGLSGYEQY
J: TRBJ2-2; V: TRBV4-3; CDR3: ASSQEVGRATGELF
J: TRBJ1-1; V: TRBV6-6; CDR3: ASSFGRGNTEAF
J: TRBJ2-4; V: TRBV9; CDR3: ASSVGGLAGPKNIQY
J: TRBJ2-1; V: TRBV29-1; CDR3: SVAGGAMQF
J: TRBJ1-4; V: TRBV29-1; CDR3: SVVPQGSNEKLF
J: TRBJ1-5; V: TRBV28; CDR3: ASRLPDRVNQPQH
J: TRBJ1-1; V: TRBV5-1; CDR3: ASSLQGDRGTEAF
J: TRBJ2-7; V: TRBV5-1; CDR3: ASSLESPWGRSYEQY
J: TRBJ1-1; V: TRBV5-1; CDR3: ASSLRDGNTEAF
J: TRBJ2-1; V: TRBV15; CDR3: ATSRDRGLYNEQF
J: TRBJ2-3; V: TRBV5-1; CDR3: ASSSSGDPSDTQY
J: .; V: TRBV3-1; CDR3: ASSRSFVAHYEQY
J: TRBJ1-2; V: TRBV7-9; CDR3: ASSLGPSYGYT
J: TRBJ2-5; V: TRBV20-1; CDR3: SARHRDRVWSQY
J: TRBJ1-2; V: TRBV6-1; CDR3: ASSEQFYGYT
J: TRBJ2-2; V: TRBV7-3; CDR3: ASSDRGLNTGELF
J: TRBJ2-5; V: TRBV6-5; CDR3: ASLPGGLGPQETQY
J: TRBJ2-1; V: TRBV6-2/TRBV6-3; CDR3: ASSYGTGGVFPHSNEQF
J: TRBJ2-3; V: TRBV3-1; CDR3: ASSQLAGGTDTQY
J: TRBJ1-1; V: TRBV14; CDR3: ASSHRGRADTEAF
J: TRBJ2-1; V: TRBV5-4; CDR3: ASSLVLAGGEEQF
J: TRBJ2-1; V: TRBV25-1; CDR3: ATRNREGAYNEQF
J: TRBJ2-3; V: TRBV20-1; CDR3: SARPSGGPDTQY
J: TRBJ1-4; V: TRBV18; CDR3: ASSSGQGKMKEKLF
J: TRBJ2-7; V: TRBV7-8; CDR3: ASNLLTGAYEQY
J: TRBJ2-4; V: TRBV4-1; CDR3: ASSQVNPGVKY
J: TRBJ1-6; V: TRBV3-1; CDR3: ASSQGGTGVYSPLH
J: TRBJ1-6; V: TRBV7-2; CDR3: ASSLVESYNSPLH
J: TRBJ2-7; V: TRBV2; CDR3: ASRPREATYEQY
J: TRBJ2-5; V: TRBV7-2; CDR3: ASSFGGGWETQY
J: TRBJ1-5; V: TRBV20-1; CDR3: SARETGHSNQPQH
J: TRBJ2-1; V: TRBV27; CDR3: ASSLSYPGGPYNEQF
J: TRBJ2-7; V: TRBV11-1; CDR3: ASSLQQDYEQY
J: TRBJ2-6; V: TRBV3-1; CDR3: ASSLTSGRSGANVLT
J: TRBJ2-1; V: TRBV30; CDR3: AWSSAGYNEQF
J: TRBJ2-3; V: TRBV20-1; CDR3: SAHLTGGPGAVEDTQY
J: TRBJ2-1; V: TRBV5-1; CDR3: ASSWTGDNEQF
J: TRBJ2-1; V: TRBV29-1; CDR3: SVAPSLAGSDGEQF
J: TRBJ1-4; V: TRBV21-1; CDR3: ASSKPGTGGEKLF
J: TRBJ2-6; V: TRBV5-1; CDR3: ASSLEVRGANVRT